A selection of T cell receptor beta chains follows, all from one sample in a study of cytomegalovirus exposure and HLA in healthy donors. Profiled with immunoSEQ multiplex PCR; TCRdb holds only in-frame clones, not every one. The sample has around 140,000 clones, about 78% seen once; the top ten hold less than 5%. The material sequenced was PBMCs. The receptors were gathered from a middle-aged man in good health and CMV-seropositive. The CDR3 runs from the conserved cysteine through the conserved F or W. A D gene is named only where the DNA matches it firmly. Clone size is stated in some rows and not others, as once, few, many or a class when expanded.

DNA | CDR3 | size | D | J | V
TGTGCCAGCAGCTGGGGGAGCGGGACAGATACGCAGTATTTT | CASSWGSGTDTQYF | . | . | TRBJ2-3 | TRBV11-2
TGCGCCAGCAGCTTGGGCCTAAAAAGCACAGATACGCAGTATTTT | CASSLGLKSTDTQYF | once | . | TRBJ2-3 | TRBV5-1
TGTGCCAGCTCACCGACGGACAGCTTTTACAATGAGCAGTTCTTC | CASSPTDSFYNEQFF | . | . | TRBJ2-1 | TRBV18
TGTGCCAGCAGCGTAGGGAGAAGAAGCACCGGGGAGCTGTTTTTT | CASSVGRRSTGELFF | few | . | TRBJ2-2 | TRBV9
TGTGCCAGCAGGGGGGGACCTAACTATGGCTACACCTTC | CASRGGPNYGYTF | . | . | TRBJ1-2 | TRBV2
TGTGCCAGCAGCTTTGGGACAGAGCAAGAGACCCAGTACTTC | CASSFGTEQETQYF | once | TRBD1 | TRBJ2-5 | TRBV5-5
TGCGCCAGCAGCCTAGGCGGGGCAGGGAATGAAAAACTGTTTTTT | CASSLGGAGNEKLFF | few | . | TRBJ1-4 | TRBV5-1
TGTGCCAGCAGCCCGGGGGGGGCGGGGTACAATGAGCAGTTCTTC | CASSPGGAGYNEQFF | . | TRBD2 | TRBJ2-1 | TRBV4-2
TGTGCCAGCAGTGACGGCGGGGGGGCAGATACGCAGTATTTT | CASSDGGGADTQYF | few | TRBD2 | TRBJ2-3 | TRBV6-4
TGTGCCACCAGCAGAGAGAGGAGGACAGATAGCAATCAGCCCCAGCATTTT | CATSRERRTDSNQPQHF | . | . | TRBJ1-5 | TRBV15
TGTGCCAGCAGCTTACGACAGCAAGAGACCCAGTACTTC | CASSLRQQETQYF | . | . | TRBJ2-5 | TRBV7-2
TGTTCCAGCAGCCCCGCACCCATTTTAGCGGGGGTGGGAACAGATACGCAGTATTTT | CSSSPAPILAGVGTDTQYF | once | TRBD2 | TRBJ2-3 | TRBV7-9
TGTGCCAGCAGTGTCAGATTTTCCTACAATGAGCAGTTCTTC | CASSVRFSYNEQFF | . | . | TRBJ2-1 | TRBV6-1
TGCGCCAGCAGCTTAATCACAGGGGAAAACATTCAGTACTTC | CASSLITGENIQYF | . | TRBD1 | TRBJ2-4 | TRBV5-1
TGTGCCAGCAGTGTAGGGGATCAGCCCCAGCATTTT | CASSVGDQPQHF | few | . | TRBJ1-5 | TRBV6-6
TGTGCCAGCAGCGGGACAGGCAATGAGCAGTTCTTC | CASSGTGNEQFF | once | TRBD1 | TRBJ2-1 | TRBV9
TGTGCCAGCAGCTCCTACGGACTGGCTTTCTTT | CASSSYGLAFF | . | . | TRBJ1-1 | TRBV7-9
TGTGCCAGCAGCTTAATACAGGGTGGTGGCTACACCTTC | CASSLIQGGGYTF | many | . | TRBJ1-2 | TRBV7-6
TGTGCCAGCAGGTCTTACACTGAAGCTTTCTTT | CASRSYTEAFF | . | . | TRBJ1-1 | TRBV6-6
TGCGCCAGCAGCCAGGATCTCGTCAATTCACCCCTCCACTTT | CASSQDLVNSPLHF | . | . | TRBJ1-6 | TRBV5-1
TGCGCCAGCTTGGGGACATCCTCTGGGGCCAACGTCCTGACTTTC | CASLGTSSGANVLTF | . | . | TRBJ2-6 | TRBV5-1
TGTGCCAGTAGTATGGGTCCAGGTAGCACAGATACGCAGTATTTT | CASSMGPGSTDTQYF | few | . | TRBJ2-3 | TRBV19